This entry lists 26 T cell receptor beta chains sequenced from one sample in a study of blood T cell repertoires in COVID-19 (dated by TCRdb to between 2020 and 2021). The protocol used for the library was the immunoSEQ multiplex PCR assay. TCRdb's version of the immuneACCESS table is confined to in-frame rearrangements and falls short of the full clone set. An unresolved V gene accounts for under half of the shortfall where checked; the remainder is of unknown origin. This sample gives about 120,000 clones in total; around three quarters of them show up just once. The top ten hold 16% of the sample. The sequencing sample was made of peripheral blood. These receptors all stem from a man in his 60s with active or convalescent COVID-19.

The rearrangement links TRBV2 to TRBJ2-3; the D gene is possibly TRBD1 (5 bases). The V gene's germline CDR1 is SNHLY and CDR2 FYNNEI. The V end was cut by 10 bases, the J end by 1 base, with 18 bases between. CDR3 length equals 15 residues. The chain's CDR3 is CATVRGRAGTDTQYF. DNA of the CDR3: TGTGCCACCGTCAGAGGCAGGGCTGGCACAGATACGCAGTATTTT.

V is TRBV6-4 and J is TRBJ1-1, with D possibly being TRBD1 (5 bases). Trimming removed 6 bases from V and 11 bases from J, with 13 bases in between. CDR1 and CDR2 from the germline V gene are MRHNA and SNTAGT. This CDR3 has 11 amino acids. The DNA of the CDR3 is TGTGCCAGCAGACCTCCGGGGGAGGCTTTCTTT. It specifies CASRPPGEAFF.

The V call is TRBV28, the J call TRBJ1-5; no definite D call. Deletions cut 4 bases from V and 8 bases from J, with 9 bases between. CDR1 MDHEN and CDR2 SYDVKM come from the germline V gene. The CDR3 consists of 12 residues. The CDR3 DNA follows: TGTGCCAGCAGTTACGTGCCTAAGCCCCAGCATTTT. This encodes CASSYVPKPQHF. The full variable domain, in which reference TRBV28 and TRBJ1-5 provide the parts outside the CDR3, is DVKVTQSSRYLVKRTGEKVFLECVQDMDHENMFWYRQDPGLGLRLIYFSYDVKMKEKGDIPEGYSVSREKKERFSLILESASTNQTSMYLCASSYVPKPQHFGDGTRLSIL.

The chain has TRBV11-2 and TRBJ2-7; D is unclear. The CDR3 spans 12 residues. The V gene lost 0 bases and the J gene lost 3 bases, with 3 bases spanning the gap. The V gene's germline CDR1 is SGHAT and CDR2 FQNNGV. CDR3 loop: CASSLDRYEQYF. CDR3 in DNA: TGTGCCAGCAGCTTAGATCGCTACGAGCAGTACTTC.

The rearrangement links TRBV27 to TRBJ2-1; 16 bases fit TRBD2. The CDR3 is 18 residues long. The ends lost 6 bases at V and 5 bases at J; junction bases unmatched: 10. CDR1 is MNHEY and CDR2 is SMNVEV in the germline V gene (reference sequence). Written as DNA, the CDR3 is TGTGCCAGCAGCATGGGACTAGCGGGAGGGCGTAATAACAATGAGCAGTTCTTC. Translation gives CASSMGLAGGRNNNEQFF.

This chain links TRBV28 with TRBJ1-5; D unclear. The CDR3 loop spans 11 amino acids. With 5 bases removed from V and 5 bases from J, the gap between germline ends came to 4 bases. Germline CDR1 is MDHEN and CDR2 is SYDVKM. CDR3 sequence reads: CASSQDQPQHF. The CDR3 DNA reads TGTGCCAGCAGTCAGGATCAGCCCCAGCATTTT.

This clone has a handful of counts. V usage is TRBV12-3 or TRBV12-4 and J usage is TRBJ2-1; D call uncertain. This CDR3 has 13 residues. The ends were cut back, 5 bases at V and 9 bases at J, with 14 bases in the middle. CDR3: CASSPRPGSEQFF. The CDR3, as DNA: TGTGCCAGCAGTCCGCGGCCCGGCAGTGAGCAGTTCTTC.

The chain has TRBV4-3 and TRBJ2-1; 9 bases match TRBD2. Per germline, CDR1 LGHNA and CDR2 YSLEER. This CDR3 has 16 amino acids. Trimming cost V 3 bases and J 11 bases; bases outside gene matches: 14. CDR3 amino acids: CASSQASTGTSQKQFF. The CDR3 coding sequence is TGCGCCAGCAGCCAGGCTAGTACAGGGACTAGCCAAAAGCAGTTCTTC.

The J gene is TRBJ2-1, the V gene TRBV5-6; D may be TRBD1 (7 bases). The V gene's germline CDR1 is SGHDT and CDR2 YYEEEE. There are 17 residues in the CDR3. V was cut by 0 bases and J by 0 bases, with 13 bases left in between. The CDR3 DNA is TGTGCCAGCAGCTTGGGCGCAGGGGGGAGCTCCTACAATGAGCAGTTCTTC. It yields the protein CASSLGAGGSSYNEQFF. Full variable domain (remainder filled in from reference TRBV5-6 and TRBJ2-1): DAGVTQSPTHLIKTRGQQVTLRCSPKSGHDTVSWYQQALGQGPQFIFQYYEEEERQRGNFPDRFSGHQFPNYSSELNVNALLLGDSALYLCASSLGAGGSSYNEQFFGPGTRLTVL.

This clone appeared a few times. The V and J genes are TRBV5-1 and TRBJ2-7; TRBD2 might be the D (6 bases). CDR1 and CDR2 from the germline V gene are SGHRS and YFSETQ. V lost 4 bases to trimming and J lost 3 bases, with 11 bases between them. The CDR3 is made up of 13 amino acids. CDR3 bases: TGCGCCAGCAGCCGCCGGGAGCTCTACGAGCAGTACTTC. Encoded protein: CASSRRELYEQYF. Using reference TRBV5-1 and TRBJ2-7 for the parts outside the CDR3, the full variable domain is KAGVTQTPRYLIKTRGQQVTLSCSPISGHRSVSWYQQTPGQGLQFLFEYFSETQRNKGNFPGRFSGRQFSNSRSEMNVSTLELGDSALYLCASSRRELYEQYFGPGTRLTVT.

This clone showed up just once. The V gene is TRBV7-3, the J gene TRBJ2-2; 10 nucleotides agree with TRBD1. This CDR3 spans 13 amino acids. The J segment lost 6 bases and the V segment lost 8 bases, leaving 3 bases of the junction unmatched. Germline CDR1 SGHTA, CDR2 FQGTGA. This chain's CDR3 is CASRDRGAGELFF. The CDR3 DNA is TGTGCCAGCCGGGACAGGGGAGCCGGGGAGCTGTTTTTT.

This rearrangement joins TRBV5-1 to TRBJ1-6; D remains unclear. Per the germline V gene, CDR1 is SGHRS and CDR2 is YFSETQ. This CDR3 has 14 residues. Trimming pared 1 base from V and 5 bases from J, leaving 7 bases between. CDR3 loop: CASSLKSDNSPLHF. The CDR3 coding sequence is TGCGCCAGCAGCTTGAAGTCAGATAATTCACCCCTCCACTTT.

The chain has TRBV7-2 and TRBJ2-7, with a tentative D call TRBD2 (6 bases). CDR1 is SGHTA and CDR2 is FQGNSA in the germline V gene. The CDR3 sequence is 13 residues long. V was shortened by 2 bases and J by 5 bases, with 10 bases between the two germline ends. CDR3 sequence (DNA): TGTGCCAGCAGCTTATGGAGGGAGAACGAGCAGTACTTC. Amino acids: CASSLWRENEQYF.

The rearrangement joins TRBV6-2 or TRBV6-3 to TRBJ2-7; D perhaps matches TRBD1 (6 bases). V was pared by 5 bases and J by 5 bases, with 19 bases between. Germline lookup yields CDR1 MNHEY and CDR2 SVGEGT. CDR3 length: 15 residues. The CDR3 spells CASSPQGRGTNEQYF. The CDR3 DNA follows: TGTGCCAGCAGTCCCCAGGGCAGGGGTACCAACGAGCAGTACTTC.

The chain joins TRBV5-6 to TRBJ2-1; no clear D. Trimming stripped 6 bases from V and 0 bases from J, with 13 bases between. The germline V gene has CDR1 SGHDT and CDR2 YYEEEE. CDR3 length equals 15 residues. As DNA, the CDR3 is TGTGCCAGCATCAAGACTCCGAGCTCCTACAATGAGCAGTTCTTC. Its translation: CASIKTPSSYNEQFF.

In regard to this clone: Compared with germline, one end of the junction differs, possibly owing to a read error. This chain links TRBV27 with TRBJ2-7; 7 nucleotides align to TRBD2. Germline lookup yields CDR1 MNHEY and CDR2 SMNVEV (reference sequence). The CDR3 contains 12 residues. The CDR3 coding sequence is TGTGCCAGCCGTTTGGGGGAGGGCGAGCAGTACTTC. It is translated as CASRLGEGEQYF.

A few counts support this clone. This sequence joins TRBV18 and TRBJ2-1, with 10 bases lining up with TRBD1. Germline CDR1 is KGHSH and CDR2 is LQKENI. V gave up 10 bases and J gave up 2 bases; unmatched junction bases: 5. The CDR3 contains 14 residues. CDR3 sequence: CATSGTGAYNEQFF. As DNA, the CDR3 is TGTGCCACCTCGGGGACAGGGGCCTACAATGAGCAGTTCTTC.

The chain carries TRBV6-6 and TRBJ2-1, with 13 bases lining up with TRBD2. Trimming took 6 bases from V and 8 from J; bases not matched to a gene: 10. This CDR3 is built from 16 residues. Germline-derived CDR1 and CDR2 are MNHNY and SVGAGI (reference sequence). The CDR3 spells CASRPPTSGRAHEQFF. The CDR3 nucleotides are TGTGCCAGCAGGCCACCTACTAGCGGGAGGGCCCATGAGCAGTTCTTC.

The chain links TRBV6-2 or TRBV6-3 to TRBJ2-1, with a possible D match to TRBD2 (5 bases). Trimming shortened V by 7 bases and J by 6 bases, and 22 bases separated the two germline ends. The length of the CDR3 is 16 residues. CDR1 MNHEY and CDR2 SVGEGT come from the germline V gene. This CDR3 is CASTPLGNLGANEQFF. The CDR3, as DNA: TGTGCCAGCACCCCCTTGGGCAACCTGGGAGCCAATGAGCAGTTCTTC.

The chain joins TRBV19 to TRBJ1-5; 7 bases are a match to TRBD1. The J segment lost 5 bases and the V segment lost 7 bases, leaving 5 bases of the junction unmatched. This CDR3 contains 13 residues. Germline V gene lookup returns CDR1 LNHDA and CDR2 SQIVND (reference sequence). The CDR3 DNA reads as TGTGCCAGTAATCCGGACAGGTATCAGCCCCAGCATTTT. Its translation is CASNPDRYQPQHF.

The gene calls are TRBV19 and TRBJ1-5; D gene unclear. The V end lost 0 bases, the J end lost 3 bases, and 6 bases lay between the germline ends. CDR1 is LNHDA and CDR2 is SQIVND in the germline V gene (reference sequence). The CDR3 extends over 14 amino acids. CDR3 sequence (DNA): TGTGCCAGTAGTATAGAGAGGTACAATCAGCCCCAGCATTTT. As protein: CASSIERYNQPQHF.

J is TRBJ2-1 and V is TRBV7-2; D gene unclear. V was shortened by 1 base and J by 0 bases, with 7 bases between the two germline ends. Germline V lookup: CDR1 SGHTA, CDR2 FQGNSA. The CDR3 loop spans 15 amino acids. This chain's CDR3 is CASSLELSSYNEQFF. CDR3 in DNA: TGTGCCAGCAGCTTAGAGCTTTCCTCCTACAATGAGCAGTTCTTC.

V and J are TRBV19 and TRBJ2-7; D is perhaps TRBD2 (5 bases). CDR3 length: 16 residues. Germline V lookup: CDR1 LNHDA, CDR2 SQIVND (reference sequence). The V and J ends lost 3 bases and 6 bases respectively, with 21 bases between them. The CDR3, as DNA: TGTGCCAGTAGTATGTGGGTGGGAGTTGGTTCTCCCGAGCAGTACTTC. Protein sequence: CASSMWVGVGSPEQYF.

This clone occurred once. The V gene is TRBV9, the J gene TRBJ1-1; tentatively, D is TRBD1 (6 bases). CDR1 is SGDLS and CDR2 is YYNGEE in the germline V gene. The CDR3 is 15 amino acids. The germline V and J ends were trimmed by 0 bases and 6 bases, with 15 bases remaining between them. CDR3 nucleotide sequence: TGTGCCAGCAGCGTAGAACAGGGTGGGGTGGCTGAAGCTTTCTTT. Amino acid sequence: CASSVEQGGVAEAFF.

The chain uses TRBV28 and TRBJ2-7; 10 bases fit TRBD2. This CDR3 spans 15 amino acids. The germline V gene has CDR1 MDHEN and CDR2 SYDVKM. With 6 bases clipped from V and 1 base from J, the junction kept 6 bases outside the gene matches. The CDR3 loop reads CASSPLAGVSYEQYF. The CDR3 nucleotides are TGTGCCAGCAGCCCCCTAGCGGGAGTTTCCTACGAGCAGTACTTC. The whole variable domain, filled in from reference TRBV28 and TRBJ2-7, reads DVKVTQSSRYLVKRTGEKVFLECVQDMDHENMFWYRQDPGLGLRLIYFSYDVKMKEKGDIPEGYSVSREKKERFSLILESASTNQTSMYLCASSPLAGVSYEQYFGPGTRLTVT.

This chain uses TRBV4-2 with TRBJ1-2; perhaps TRBD1 as D (6 bases). CDR3 size: 16 residues. The V gene's germline CDR1 is LGHNA and CDR2 YNFKEQ. V lost 4 bases, J lost 2 bases, and 17 bases lay in between. This CDR3 is CASSPGDRPFNYGYTF. CDR3 DNA: TGTGCCAGCAGCCCCGGAGACAGGCCTTTCAACTATGGCTACACCTTC.